This T cell receptor beta chain was obtained from a study of cytomegalovirus exposure and HLA in healthy donors. Primers: 60 Vbeta forward and 13 Jbeta reverse. Assay used: immunoSEQ multiplex PCR; TCRdb lists only in-frame clones, some missing. The table shows 120,000 to 150,000 clones, with about 79% occurring only once. The CDR3 contains 15 residues. Germline V gene data show CDR1 as LNHDA and CDR2 as SQIVND (reference sequence). The V gene end was trimmed by 7 bases and the J gene end by 7 bases; junction bases not matched to a gene: 7. The gene calls are TRBV19 and TRBJ2-1, with 13 bases identical to TRBD2. The sequencing sample was made of PBMCs. This clonotype was obtained from a male donor in good health and CMV-seronegative. CDR3 sequence: CASINILAGGNEQFF. CDR3 nucleotides: TGTGCCAGTATCAATATACTAGCGGGGGGGAATGAGCAGTTCTTC. Combining the CDR3 with reference TRBV19 and TRBJ2-1 gives the whole variable domain DGGITQSPKYLFRKEGQNVTLSCEQNLNHDAMYWYRQDPGQGLRLIYYSQIVNDFQKGDIAEGYSVSREKKESFPLTVTSAQKNPTAFYLCASINILAGGNEQFFGPGTRLTVL.